The 9 T cell receptor beta chains below all came from one sample that was sequenced in a study of graft-versus-host responses after intestinal transplantation. No antigens are known for them. Sequenced by immunoSEQ multiplex PCR; TCRdb stores in-frame clones only, minus some. Of around 71,000 clones in the sample, around 95% were seen once. Sequenced material: unstimulated CD8+ T cells sorted from spleen or lymph node cells, taken before intestinal transplant. The receptors come from a human donor who received an intestinal transplant.

The CDR3 DNA is TGCGCCAGCAGCGTACAGAACCGGGACAATCCCCTCACAGATACGCAGTATTTT. Translated: CASSVQNRDNPLTDTQYF. The rearrangement uses TRBV5-1 and TRBJ2-3, with D perhaps TRBD1 (6 bases). V shed 4 bases and J shed 2 bases, with 23 bases lying between them. The CDR3 sequence is 18 residues long. Germline-derived CDR1 and CDR2 are SGHRS and YFSETQ. Using reference TRBV5-1 and TRBJ2-3 for the parts outside the CDR3, the full variable domain is KAGVTQTPRYLIKTRGQQVTLSCSPISGHRSVSWYQQTPGQGLQFLFEYFSETQRNKGNFPGRFSGRQFSNSRSEMNVSTLELGDSALYLCASSVQNRDNPLTDTQYFGPGTRLTVL.

V usage is TRBV10-2 and J usage is TRBJ2-1; D might be TRBD1 (9 bases). CDR1 WSHSY and CDR2 SAAADI come from the germline V gene. There are 21 residues in the CDR3. The V end was cut by 4 bases, the J end by 5 bases, with 33 bases between. The CDR3 loop is CASSAGGTGWPPFRADNEQFF. CDR3 in DNA: TGCGCCAGCAGTGCGGGGGGGACAGGGTGGCCACCTTTTCGAGCGGACAATGAGCAGTTCTTC.

CDR3 DNA sequence: TGCGCCAGCAGCTTGGGGGGGTTGAGAGCTTTCTTT. It yields the protein CASSLGGLRAFF. V and J are TRBV5-1 and TRBJ1-1; the D gene is possibly TRBD1 (5 bases). The length of the CDR3 is 12 residues. Germline CDR1 reads SGHRS; CDR2 reads YFSETQ. Trimming removed 0 bases at V and 10 bases at J, with 10 bases between. Full variable domain (remainder filled in from reference TRBV5-1 and TRBJ1-1): KAGVTQTPRYLIKTRGQQVTLSCSPISGHRSVSWYQQTPGQGLQFLFEYFSETQRNKGNFPGRFSGRQFSNSRSEMNVSTLELGDSALYLCASSLGGLRAFFGQGTRLTVV.

The gene calls are TRBV11-2 and TRBJ1-5; D unresolved. V was shortened by 0 bases and J by 7 bases, with 13 bases between the two germline ends. The CDR3 spans 15 residues. Germline CDR1 is SGHAT and CDR2 is FQNNGV. The CDR3 here is CASSLDLSVEQPQHF. Written as DNA, the CDR3 is TGTGCCAGCAGCTTAGATCTCAGCGTGGAACAGCCCCAGCATTTT.

This chain's CDR3 is CASSIETGMGYGYTF. CDR3 bases: TGTGCCAGTAGTATAGAGACAGGCATGGGCTATGGCTACACCTTC. The rearrangement uses TRBV19 and TRBJ1-2; weak D call: TRBD1 (6 bases). From germline, CDR1 is LNHDA and CDR2 SQIVND (reference sequence). The CDR3 totals 15 residues. The ends were cut back, 0 bases at V and 4 bases at J, with 12 bases in the middle. Filled out from reference TRBV19 and TRBJ1-2, the complete variable domain reads DGGITQSPKYLFRKEGQNVTLSCEQNLNHDAMYWYRQDPGQGLRLIYYSQIVNDFQKGDIAEGYSVSREKKESFPLTVTSAQKNPTAFYLCASSIETGMGYGYTFGSGTRLTVV.

The chain joins TRBV28 to TRBJ2-7; D is unresolved. CDR3 length: 15 amino acids. Trimming shortened V by 7 bases and J by 3 bases, and 19 bases separated the two germline ends. Germline assignment: CDR1 MDHEN and CDR2 SYDVKM. The CDR3 DNA follows: TGTGCCAGCACCTACGCGAACAGAGATAGCTACGAGCAGTACTTC. Its protein product is CASTYANRDSYEQYF.

This clone showed up just once. Here the CDR3 reads CASSPNRTGYGYTF. The CDR3 DNA sequence: TGCGCCAGCAGCCCCAATAGGACAGGGTATGGCTACACCTTC. J is TRBJ1-2 and V is TRBV5-1; 8 positions match TRBD1. Germline CDR1 and CDR2: SGHRS and YFSETQ. After removal of 4 bases from V and 5 bases from J, the junction contained 7 bases not matched to a gene. The CDR3 extends over 14 amino acids.

The chain recombines TRBV27 with TRBJ2-1, with D unclear. The CDR3 has 13 amino acids. Germline V gene data show CDR1 as MNHEY and CDR2 as SMNVEV (reference sequence). V dropped 8 bases and J dropped 0 bases, with 8 bases sitting between them. The CDR3 DNA sequence: TGTGCCAGCTGGGCTAGCTCCTACAATGAGCAGTTCTTC. It yields the protein CASWASSYNEQFF.

J is TRBJ1-5 and V is TRBV2; unclear D gene. Germline V gene data show CDR1 as SNHLY and CDR2 as FYNNEI. V was cut by 6 bases and J by 1 base, with 10 bases left in between. The CDR3 is made up of 14 amino acids. CDR3 in amino acids: CASSPQASNQPQHF. In DNA form, the CDR3 reads TGTGCCAGCAGCCCTCAGGCGAGCAATCAGCCCCAGCATTTT. The entire variable domain, with the rest obtained from reference TRBV2 and TRBJ1-5, is as follows: EPEVTQTPSHQVTQMGQEVILRCVPISNHLYFYWYRQILGQKVEFLVSFYNNEISEKSEIFDDQFSVERPDGSNFTLKIRSTKLEDSAMYFCASSPQASNQPQHFGDGTRLSIL.